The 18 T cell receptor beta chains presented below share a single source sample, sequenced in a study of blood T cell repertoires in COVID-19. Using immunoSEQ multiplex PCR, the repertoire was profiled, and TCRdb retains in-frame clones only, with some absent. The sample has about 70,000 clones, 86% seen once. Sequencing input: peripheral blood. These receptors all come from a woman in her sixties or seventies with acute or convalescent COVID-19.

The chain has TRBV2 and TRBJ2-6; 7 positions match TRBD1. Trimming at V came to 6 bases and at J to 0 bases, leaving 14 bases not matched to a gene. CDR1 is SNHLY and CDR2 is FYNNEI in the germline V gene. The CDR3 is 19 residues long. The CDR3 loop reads CASRGPPGQVFSGANVLTF. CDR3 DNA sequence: TGTGCCAGCAGAGGACCTCCTGGACAGGTGTTCTCTGGGGCCAACGTCCTGACTTTC.

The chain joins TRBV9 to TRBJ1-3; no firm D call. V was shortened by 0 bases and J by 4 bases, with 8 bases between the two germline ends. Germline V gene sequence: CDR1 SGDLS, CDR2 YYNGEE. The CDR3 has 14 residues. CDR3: CASSVERVGNTIYF. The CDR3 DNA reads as TGTGCCAGCAGCGTAGAACGGGTCGGAAACACCATATATTTT.

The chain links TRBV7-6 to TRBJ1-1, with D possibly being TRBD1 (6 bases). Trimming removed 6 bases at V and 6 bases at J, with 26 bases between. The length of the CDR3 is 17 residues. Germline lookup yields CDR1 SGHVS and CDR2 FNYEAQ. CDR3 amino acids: CASSLIAPSGGIAEAFF. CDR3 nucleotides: TGTGCCAGCAGTCTTATAGCTCCATCTGGGGGCATCGCTGAAGCTTTCTTT.

CDR3: CASSRTGTSGGTQYF. The CDR3 DNA reads as TGTGCCAGCAGTCGGACCGGGACTAGCGGGGGGACCCAGTACTTC. V and J are TRBV7-2 and TRBJ2-5, with 14 positions matching TRBD2. J lost 7 bases, V lost 6 bases, and 7 bases had no gene match. From germline, CDR1 is SGHTA and CDR2 FQGNSA. This CDR3 region has 15 residues.

CDR3 protein: CASSSQASVGETQYF. CDR3 coding DNA: TGCGCCAGCAGCTCCCAGGCTAGCGTCGGGGAGACCCAGTACTTC. The J gene is TRBJ2-5, the V gene TRBV5-1, with D perhaps matching TRBD2 (6 bases). Between the trimmed V and J ends, which lost 3 bases and 5 bases, there was a span of 17 bases. The germline V gene encodes CDR1 SGHRS and CDR2 YFSETQ. The CDR3 totals 15 residues.

Here the CDR3 reads CASTMANYRDTEAFF. CDR3 coding DNA: TGTGCCAGTACCATGGCTAACTACCGGGACACTGAAGCTTTCTTT. This chain links TRBV19 with TRBJ1-1; no definite D call. Germline CDR1 LNHDA, CDR2 SQIVND (reference sequence). The CDR3 runs 15 residues. V lost 7 bases to trimming and J lost 3 bases, with 18 bases between them.

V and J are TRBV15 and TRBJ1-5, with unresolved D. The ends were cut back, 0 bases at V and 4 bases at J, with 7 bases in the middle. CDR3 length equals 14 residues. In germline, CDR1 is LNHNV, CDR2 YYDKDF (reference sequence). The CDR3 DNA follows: TGTGCCACCAGCAGAGACGGTGTTAATCAGCCCCAGCATTTT. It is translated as CATSRDGVNQPQHF.

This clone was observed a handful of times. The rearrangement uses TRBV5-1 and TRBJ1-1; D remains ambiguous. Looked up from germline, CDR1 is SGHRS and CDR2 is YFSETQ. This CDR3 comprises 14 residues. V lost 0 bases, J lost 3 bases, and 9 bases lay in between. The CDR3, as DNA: TGCGCCAGCAGCTTGGCGGGAGGGTACACTGAAGCTTTCTTT. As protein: CASSLAGGYTEAFF.

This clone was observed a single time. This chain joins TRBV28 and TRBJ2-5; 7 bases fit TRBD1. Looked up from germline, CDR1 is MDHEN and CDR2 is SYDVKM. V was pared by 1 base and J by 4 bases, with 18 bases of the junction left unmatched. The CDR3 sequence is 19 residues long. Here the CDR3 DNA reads TGTGCCAGCAGTTTATCTCCGGCAGGGGGTAATTTCGGTAGAGAGACCCAGTACTTC. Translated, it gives CASSLSPAGGNFGRETQYF.

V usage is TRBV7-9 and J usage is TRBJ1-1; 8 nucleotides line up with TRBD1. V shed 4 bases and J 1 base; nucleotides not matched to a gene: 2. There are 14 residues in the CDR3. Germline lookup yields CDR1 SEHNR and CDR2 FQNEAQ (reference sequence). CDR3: CASSSDRANTEAFF. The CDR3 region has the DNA TGTGCCAGCAGCTCGGACAGGGCGAACACTGAAGCTTTCTTT. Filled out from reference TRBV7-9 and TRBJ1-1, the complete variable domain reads DTGVSQNPRHKITKRGQNVTFRCDPISEHNRLYWYRQTLGQGPEFLTYFQNEAQLEKSRLLSDRFSAERPKGSFSTLEIQRTEQGDSAMYLCASSSDRANTEAFFGQGTRLTVV.

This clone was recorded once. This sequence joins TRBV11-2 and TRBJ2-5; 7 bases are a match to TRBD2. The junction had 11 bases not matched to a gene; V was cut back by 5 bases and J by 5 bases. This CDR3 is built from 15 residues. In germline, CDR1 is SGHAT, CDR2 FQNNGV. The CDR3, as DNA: TGTGCCAGCAGCCAACGGGGGGACCGGTTGGAGACCCAGTACTTC. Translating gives CASSQRGDRLETQYF.

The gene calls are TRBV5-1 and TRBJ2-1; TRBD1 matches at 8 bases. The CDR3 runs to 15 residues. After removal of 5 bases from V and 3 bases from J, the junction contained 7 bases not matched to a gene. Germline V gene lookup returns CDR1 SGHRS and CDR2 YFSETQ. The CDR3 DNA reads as TGCGCCAGCAGTTCCGGGACAGGCAACTACAATGAGCAGTTCTTC. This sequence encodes CASSSGTGNYNEQFF.

CDR3 in DNA: TGTGCCAGTACCGATACTAGCACCGAGACCCAGTACTTC. Translating gives CASTDTSTETQYF. The chain links TRBV19 to TRBJ2-5; possible D gene TRBD2, 6 bases. This CDR3 is 13 amino acids long. V gave up 7 bases and J gave up 5 bases, with 14 bases separating them. The germline gives CDR1 LNHDA, CDR2 SQIVND (reference sequence).

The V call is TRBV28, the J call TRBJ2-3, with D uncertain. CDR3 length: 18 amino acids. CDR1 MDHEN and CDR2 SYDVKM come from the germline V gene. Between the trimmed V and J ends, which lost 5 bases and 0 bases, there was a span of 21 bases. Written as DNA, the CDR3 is TGTGCCAGCAGTATCCGGCGAGGCCTCCACCCAAGCACAGATACGCAGTATTTT. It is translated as CASSIRRGLHPSTDTQYF.

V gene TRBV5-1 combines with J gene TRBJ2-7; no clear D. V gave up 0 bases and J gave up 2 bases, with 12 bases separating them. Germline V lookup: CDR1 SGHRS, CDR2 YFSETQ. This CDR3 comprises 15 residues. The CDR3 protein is CASSLGLDGTYEQYF. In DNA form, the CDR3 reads TGCGCCAGCAGCTTGGGACTCGATGGAACCTACGAGCAGTACTTC.

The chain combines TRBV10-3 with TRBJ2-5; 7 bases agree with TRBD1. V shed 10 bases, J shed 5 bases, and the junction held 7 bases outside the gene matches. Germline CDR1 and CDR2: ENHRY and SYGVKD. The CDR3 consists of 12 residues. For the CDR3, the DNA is TGTGCCACCACAGGGGTGGGGGAGACCCAGTACTTC. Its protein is CATTGVGETQYF.

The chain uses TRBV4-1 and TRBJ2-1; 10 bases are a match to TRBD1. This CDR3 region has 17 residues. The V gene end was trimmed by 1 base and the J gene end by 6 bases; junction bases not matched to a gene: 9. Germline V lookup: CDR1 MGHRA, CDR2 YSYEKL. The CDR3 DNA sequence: TGCGCCAGCAGCCAAGGAGTGGTCCGGGACAGGGGCAATGAGCAGTTCTTC. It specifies CASSQGVVRDRGNEQFF.

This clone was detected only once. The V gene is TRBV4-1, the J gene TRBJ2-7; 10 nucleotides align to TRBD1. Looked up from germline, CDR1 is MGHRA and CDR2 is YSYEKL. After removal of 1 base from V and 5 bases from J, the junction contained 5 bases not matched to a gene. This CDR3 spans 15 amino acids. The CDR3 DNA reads TGCGCCAGCAGCCAAGCATGGACAGGGGGGAACGAGCAGTACTTC. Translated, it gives CASSQAWTGGNEQYF.